Presented here are 17 T cell receptor beta chains from one specimen sequenced in a study of cytomegalovirus exposure and HLA in healthy donors. The PCR had 60 Vbeta and 13 Jbeta primers. Generated by immunoSEQ multiplex PCR, the TCRdb table keeps only in-frame clones and is missing some. Among about 170,000 clones listed, 75% to 85% were seen once. Specimen: PBMCs. These receptors came from a woman in her 30s in good health and CMV-seropositive.

The chain carries TRBV5-1 and TRBJ2-3; D remains unclear. V lost 0 bases, J lost 0 bases, and 8 bases lay in between. Per germline, CDR1 SGHRS and CDR2 YFSETQ. This CDR3 has 15 residues. The CDR3 coding sequence is TGCGCCAGCAGCTTGGTAATAACAAGCACAGATACGCAGTATTTT. Encoded protein: CASSLVITSTDTQYF.

This clone was recorded once. The rearrangement joins TRBV4-2 to TRBJ1-1; tentative D call: TRBD1 (6 bases). Trimming removed 1 base at V and 1 base at J, with 10 bases between. CDR1 is LGHNA, CDR2 YNFKEQ, per germline. The CDR3 is 15 amino acids. CDR3 sequence: CASSQVQGQNTEAFF. In DNA, the CDR3 is TGTGCCAGCAGCCAAGTCCAGGGGCAGAACACTGAAGCTTTCTTT.

The V gene is TRBV9, the J gene TRBJ1-1; D remains unclear. CDR3 length: 14 residues. The V gene lost 0 bases and the J gene lost 0 bases, with 6 bases spanning the gap. Germline V gives CDR1 SGDLS, CDR2 YYNGEE. CDR3 DNA sequence: TGTGCCAGCAGCGTAGGAGATTTGAACACTGAAGCTTTCTTT. Its translation: CASSVGDLNTEAFF.

The chain recombines TRBV7-7 with TRBJ2-5; 12 bases are a match to TRBD1. The CDR3 is made up of 16 amino acids. J lost 5 bases, V lost 2 bases, and 6 bases had no gene match. The V gene's germline CDR1 is SSHAT and CDR2 FNYEAQ (reference sequence). CDR3 sequence reads: CASSLQGQGAVETQYF. CDR3 in DNA: TGTGCCAGCAGCTTACAGGGACAGGGGGCAGTGGAGACCCAGTACTTC.

This chain uses TRBV28 with TRBJ1-5; weak D call: TRBD1 (6 bases). The CDR3 runs 16 residues. V was trimmed by 8 bases and J by 3 bases, leaving 20 bases between them. Germline CDR1 MDHEN, CDR2 SYDVKM. CDR3: CASGPWDTINNQPQHF. CDR3 bases: TGTGCCAGCGGACCTTGGGACACCATAAACAATCAGCCCCAGCATTTT.

A few counts support this clone. The CDR3 region is CASSRDRDNQPQHF. Here the CDR3 DNA reads TGTGCCAGCAGTCGGGACAGGGATAATCAGCCCCAGCATTTT. J is TRBJ1-5 and V is TRBV2, with TRBD1 identical over 9 bases. V was clipped by 5 bases and J by 4 bases; unmatched bases: 3. The germline V gene encodes CDR1 SNHLY and CDR2 FYNNEI. The CDR3 totals 14 residues.

The gene calls are TRBV6-5 and TRBJ2-3; the D gene is possibly TRBD2 (6 bases). Trimming took 7 bases from V and 4 from J, leaving 12 bases between them. Germline CDR1 is MNHEY and CDR2 is SVGAGI. The CDR3 is made up of 13 amino acids. Here the CDR3 reads CASIRGTADTQYF. The CDR3 nucleotides read TGTGCCAGCATTCGCGGGACGGCAGATACGCAGTATTTT.

This chain joins TRBV6-5 and TRBJ2-7; TRBD1 matches at 8 bases. Germline V CDR1 and CDR2: MNHEY, SVGAGI. The CDR3 consists of 16 residues. J was trimmed by 0 bases and V by 0 bases; bases with no gene match: 4. Here the CDR3 reads CASSYSPTGASYEQYF. The DNA of the CDR3 is TGTGCCAGCAGTTACTCTCCGACAGGGGCCTCCTACGAGCAGTACTTC.

V usage is TRBV19 and J usage is TRBJ1-2, with 7 bases that match TRBD1. Germline V gene sequence: CDR1 LNHDA, CDR2 SQIVND (reference sequence). The CDR3 sequence is 13 residues long. V dropped 7 bases and J dropped 8; count of bases not matched to a gene: 10. CDR3 amino acids: CASKRQGLVGYTF. The CDR3 bases are TGTGCCAGTAAGAGACAGGGCCTGGTGGGCTACACCTTC.

The rearrangement joins TRBV10-1 to TRBJ2-1; D gene uncertain. Looked up from germline, CDR1 is WNHNN and CDR2 is SYGVQD (reference sequence). V was pared by 3 bases and J by 15 bases, with 12 bases between. The CDR3 runs 11 residues. CDR3 sequence reads: CASSDLSRLFF. The CDR3 nucleotides read TGCGCCAGCAGTGACCTCTCCAGGCTGTTCTTC.

The chain joins TRBV11-3 to TRBJ2-3; 9 positions match TRBD2. V was clipped by 6 bases and J by 6 bases; unmatched bases: 7. The CDR3 extends over 14 amino acids. Germline lookup yields CDR1 SGHNT and CDR2 YENEEA. In DNA, the CDR3 is TGTGCCAGCAGTTATAGCGGGAGTGTGGATACGCAGTATTTT. This sequence encodes CASSYSGSVDTQYF.

The chain carries TRBV5-4 and TRBJ2-1, with TRBD1 identical over 8 bases. Germline assignment: CDR1 SGHNT and CDR2 YYREEE (reference sequence). The CDR3 is made up of 15 amino acids. V shed 5 bases, J shed 5 bases, and the junction held 9 bases outside the gene matches. For the CDR3, the DNA is TGTGCCAGCAGGGCCAACCGGGACAGGAACAATGAGCAGTTCTTC. Translation gives CASRANRDRNNEQFF.

The chain carries TRBV7-3 and TRBJ2-5; the match to TRBD2 covers 7 bases. V shed 1 base, J shed 4 bases, and the junction held 6 bases outside the gene matches. The CDR3 runs 15 residues. Germline CDR1 and CDR2: SGHTA and FQGTGA. The DNA for the CDR3 is TGTGCCAGCAGCTTAAGGGGACTATTGGGAGAGACCCAGTACTTC. This codes for CASSLRGLLGETQYF.

This rearrangement joins TRBV13 to TRBJ2-1; TRBD2 matches at 11 bases. The V segment lost 5 bases and the J segment 9 bases; nucleotides outside the gene matches: 12. There are 16 residues in the CDR3. In germline, CDR1 is PRHDT, CDR2 FYEKMQ (reference sequence). The CDR3 DNA follows: TGTGCCAGCAGCCTCCGCGGTAGCGGGAGGGCCTTTGAGCAGTTCTTC. Protein sequence: CASSLRGSGRAFEQFF.

This clone was observed once. The chain combines TRBV28 with TRBJ2-5, with D tentatively TRBD2 (6 bases). Germline V lookup: CDR1 MDHEN, CDR2 SYDVKM. V gave up 7 bases and J gave up 1 base, with 13 bases separating them. This CDR3 has 14 residues. Here the CDR3 DNA reads TGTGCCAGCACCAAAGTGGGGGGCCAAGAGACCCAGTACTTC. This codes for CASTKVGGQETQYF.

The chain joins TRBV5-6 to TRBJ2-7, with D tentatively TRBD1 (5 bases). CDR3 size: 15 residues. The germline V gene has CDR1 SGHDT and CDR2 YYEEEE. The V end lost 1 base, the J end lost 2 bases, and 13 bases lay between the germline ends. This CDR3 reads CASSLRLDNPYEQYF. As DNA, the CDR3 is TGTGCCAGCAGCTTGCGGCTGGACAACCCCTACGAGCAGTACTTC.

The J gene is TRBJ2-1, the V gene TRBV19, with TRBD1 matching 7 bases. CDR1 LNHDA and CDR2 SQIVND come from the germline V gene (reference sequence). V shed 4 bases and J 5 bases; nucleotides not matched to a gene: 11. This CDR3 spans 16 amino acids. The CDR3 protein is CASSTEAGTANNEQFF. Here the CDR3 DNA reads TGTGCCAGTAGTACAGAAGCCGGGACAGCCAACAATGAGCAGTTCTTC.